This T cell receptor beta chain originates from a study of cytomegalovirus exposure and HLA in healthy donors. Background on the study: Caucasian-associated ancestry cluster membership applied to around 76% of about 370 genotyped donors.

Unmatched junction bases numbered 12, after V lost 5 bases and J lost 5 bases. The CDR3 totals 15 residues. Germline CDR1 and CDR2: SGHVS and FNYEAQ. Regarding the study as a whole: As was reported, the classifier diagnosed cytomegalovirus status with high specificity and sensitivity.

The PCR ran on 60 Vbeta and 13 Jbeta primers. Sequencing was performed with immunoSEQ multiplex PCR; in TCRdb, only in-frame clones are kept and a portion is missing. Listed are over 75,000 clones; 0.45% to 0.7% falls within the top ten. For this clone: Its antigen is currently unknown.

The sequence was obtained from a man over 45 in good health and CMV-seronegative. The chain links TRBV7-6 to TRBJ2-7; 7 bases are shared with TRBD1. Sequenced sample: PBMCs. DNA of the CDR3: TGTGCCAGCAGCGTAGAGACAGGGATTGGGAACGAGCAGTACTTC. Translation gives CASSVETGIGNEQYF.